One and the same sample provided the 30 T cell receptor beta chains below, sequenced in a study of CD8+ T cells in alopecia areata. Following RNA extraction, reverse transcription yielded cDNA that acted as the sequencing template. Libraries were prepared by immunoSEQ multiplex PCR; TCRdb keeps only in-frame clonotypes and omits some of them. This sample has 150,000 to 200,000 clones; roughly two thirds occur once, and the top ten carry 0.91%. Treatment meaning: oral pan-JAK inhibitor, 5-10 mg twice daily. The sequenced sample was CD4+ T cells sorted from blood, obtained at week 4, from a patient treated with tofacitinib. All receptors come from a human donor with alopecia areata.

The chain uses TRBV5-1 and TRBJ2-3; D is tentatively TRBD1 or TRBD2 (5 bases each). Per the germline V gene, CDR1 is SGHRS and CDR2 is YFSETQ. V lost 2 bases and J 2 bases, leaving 12 bases between the germline ends. The CDR3 is made up of 15 amino acids. The CDR3 protein is CASSLSTGLTDTQYF. The CDR3 DNA reads as TGCGCCAGCAGCTTAAGTACGGGGCTCACAGATACGCAGTATTTT.

This chain links TRBV30 with TRBJ2-7, with no clear D. The V gene lost 3 bases and the J gene lost 3 bases, with 6 bases spanning the gap. The CDR3 is 11 residues long. Germline V gene sequence: CDR1 GTSNPN, CDR2 SVGIG (reference sequence). The CDR3 nucleotides read TGTGCCTGGAGGAACATCTACGAGCAGTACTTC. Translated, it gives CAWRNIYEQYF. The full variable domain, its missing parts supplied by reference TRBV30 and TRBJ2-7, is SQTIHQWPATLVQPVGSPLSLECTVEGTSNPNLYWYRQAAGRGLQLLFYSVGIGQISSEVPQNLSASRPQDRQFILSSKKLLLSDSGFYLCAWRNIYEQYFGPGTRLTVT.

This clone was counted between two and nine times. The V call is TRBV7-8, the J call TRBJ2-1; TRBD1 matches 10 bases. This CDR3 is 15 amino acids long. The ends lost 8 bases at V and 6 bases at J; junction bases unmatched: 10. Per the germline V gene, CDR1 is SGHVS and CDR2 is FQNEAQ. The CDR3, as DNA: TGTGCCAGCCGCAACCCGGGACAGGGGCGCAATGAGCAGTTCTTC. It translates to CASRNPGQGRNEQFF.

The J gene is TRBJ2-7, the V gene TRBV6-6, with TRBD1 identical over 10 bases. V was clipped by 5 bases and J by 3 bases; unmatched bases: 4. The CDR3 runs 14 residues. Germline values: CDR1 MNHNY, CDR2 SVGAGI (reference sequence). CDR3 DNA: TGTGCCAGCAGTGGGGGACAGGGGAACTACGAGCAGTACTTC. This gives the protein CASSGGQGNYEQYF.

The chain is built from TRBV18 and TRBJ1-2; a possible D gene is TRBD1 (5 bases). The CDR3 is made up of 16 amino acids. The V end was cut by 2 bases, the J end by 0 bases, with 13 bases between. CDR1 is KGHSH and CDR2 is LQKENI in the germline V gene. CDR3 sequence: CASSPVGQTTNYGYTF. For the CDR3, the DNA is TGTGCCAGCTCACCAGTGGGGCAGACCACTAACTATGGCTACACCTTC.

The V call is TRBV2, the J call TRBJ2-1, with no clear D. CDR1 is SNHLY, CDR2 FYNNEI, per germline. CDR3 size: 12 residues. The V end was cut by 7 bases, the J end by 9 bases, with 13 bases between. The CDR3 spells CASTGVGGEQFF. In nucleotides, the CDR3 is TGTGCCAGCACTGGGGTAGGCGGTGAGCAGTTCTTC.

This chain joins TRBV30 and TRBJ1-1; D possibly corresponds to TRBD1 (5 bases). V was pared by 7 bases and J by 5 bases, with 17 bases between. The germline V gene has CDR1 GTSNPN and CDR2 SVGIG (reference sequence). The length of the CDR3 is 13 residues. The CDR3 DNA follows: TGTGCCTTAAGACGGGGGGTAGGAACTGAAGCTTTCTTT. As protein: CALRRGVGTEAFF.

The sample holds one count of this clone. V is TRBV19 and J is TRBJ1-5; 8 bases fit TRBD1. This CDR3 spans 16 amino acids. J gave up 8 bases and V 4 bases, and 13 bases lay outside the gene matches. CDR1 is LNHDA, CDR2 SQIVND, per germline (reference sequence). CDR3 protein: CASSTIRTGFDKPQHF. CDR3 nucleotides: TGTGCCAGTAGTACCATCCGGACAGGGTTTGATAAGCCCCAGCATTTT.

This chain joins TRBV2 and TRBJ2-6; no firm D call. The CDR3 loop spans 15 amino acids. The ends were cut back, 0 bases at V and 2 bases at J, with 5 bases in the middle. Germline CDR1 reads SNHLY; CDR2 reads FYNNEI. CDR3 sequence (DNA): TGTGCCAGCAGTGAAGCCAGGCCTGGGGCCAACGTCCTGACTTTC. Its translation: CASSEARPGANVLTF.

The chain employs TRBV29-1 and TRBJ2-3; 10 bases map to TRBD2. The V and J ends lost 5 bases and 2 bases, in that order; junction bases with no gene match: 4. The V gene's germline CDR1 is SQVTM and CDR2 ANQGSEA. There are 14 residues in the CDR3. This CDR3 is CSVPSGGFTDTQYF. Written as DNA, the CDR3 is TGCAGCGTTCCTAGCGGGGGTTTCACAGATACGCAGTATTTT.

About this clone: Other DNA sequences in this sample translate to the same CDR3. The chain combines TRBV29-1 with TRBJ1-1; the D is unclear. V lost 4 bases, J lost 4 bases, and 4 bases lay in between. CDR3 size: 10 residues. Germline CDR1 and CDR2: SQVTM and ANQGSEA. CDR3 DNA sequence: TGCAGCGTTGTGGTCACTGAAGCTTTCTTT. This translates into CSVVVTEAFF.

The chain joins TRBV25-1 to TRBJ1-5; no clear D gene. The ends were cut back, 3 bases at V and 9 bases at J, with 6 bases in the middle. This CDR3 contains 11 residues. From germline, CDR1 is MGHDK and CDR2 SYGVNS. Here the CDR3 reads CASSEGGPQHF. CDR3 nucleotide sequence: TGTGCCAGCAGTGAGGGCGGGCCCCAGCATTTT. The whole variable domain, remainder taken from reference TRBV25-1 and TRBJ1-5, is EADIYQTPRYLVIGTGKKITLECSQTMGHDKMYWYQQDPGMELHLIHYSYGVNSTEKGDLSSESTVSRIRTEHFPLTLESARPSHTSQYLCASSEGGPQHFGDGTRLSIL.

This clone was seen a few times. Different DNA sequences within this sample yield the same CDR3. This rearrangement joins TRBV29-1 to TRBJ1-2; maybe TRBD1 (5 bases). V shed 7 bases and J shed 2 bases, with 11 bases lying between them. Germline values: CDR1 SQVTM, CDR2 ANQGSEA. This CDR3 contains 12 residues. This CDR3 is CSATGTNYGYTF. CDR3 in DNA: TGCAGCGCGACCGGGACCAACTATGGCTACACCTTC.

This clone came up a few times. The gene calls are TRBV30 and TRBJ1-4; D ambiguous. Trimming took 6 bases from V and 0 from J, leaving 17 bases between them. This CDR3 comprises 16 residues. Germline CDR1 and CDR2: GTSNPN and SVGIG (reference sequence). The CDR3 reads CACSDPRRATNEKLFF. The CDR3 bases are TGTGCCTGCTCCGACCCAAGGAGGGCAACTAATGAAAAACTGTTTTTT.

The table lists this clone with a few counts. V usage is TRBV27 and J usage is TRBJ2-1; D remains unclear. V was shortened by 6 bases and J by 8 bases, with 17 bases between the two germline ends. Germline values: CDR1 MNHEY, CDR2 SMNVEV (reference sequence). The CDR3 sequence is 14 residues long. The chain's CDR3 is CASRLVGSSDEQFF. CDR3 sequence (DNA): TGTGCCAGCAGACTCGTTGGTAGCAGCGATGAGCAGTTCTTC.

The rearrangement uses TRBV7-2 and TRBJ2-5; D not resolved. The CDR3 is 13 amino acids. The V gene lost 1 base and the J gene lost 5 bases, with 8 bases spanning the gap. From germline, CDR1 is SGHTA and CDR2 FQGNSA. CDR3 residues: CASSLGPRETQYF. The CDR3, as DNA: TGTGCCAGCAGCTTAGGGCCTCGGGAGACCCAGTACTTC.

The chain employs TRBV29-1 and TRBJ2-7; 11 nucleotides match TRBD1. V was pared by 4 bases and J by 6 bases, with 8 bases of the junction left unmatched. The CDR3 length is 14 residues. CDR1 SQVTM and CDR2 ANQGSEA come from the germline V gene. The CDR3, as DNA: TGCAGCGTTGTGGACAGGGGGCGAGTTGGCGAGCAGTACTTC. Its protein product is CSVVDRGRVGEQYF.

The gene calls are TRBV5-6 and TRBJ2-1; 10 bases match TRBD2. The length of the CDR3 is 15 residues. V was pared by 4 bases and J by 7 bases, with 8 bases of the junction left unmatched. Germline V CDR1 and CDR2: SGHDT, YYEEEE. The CDR3 bases are TGTGCCAGCAGCGCAACTAGCGGGGTAGTAAATGAGCAGTTCTTC. Its translation: CASSATSGVVNEQFF. The variable domain in full, with the rest retrieved from reference TRBV5-6 and TRBJ2-1, is DAGVTQSPTHLIKTRGQQVTLRCSPKSGHDTVSWYQQALGQGPQFIFQYYEEEERQRGNFPDRFSGHQFPNYSSELNVNALLLGDSALYLCASSATSGVVNEQFFGPGTRLTVL.

In this sample, this clone turned up a few times. This chain connects TRBV30 to TRBJ1-1; D is perhaps TRBD1 (5 bases). The CDR3 runs 17 residues. Germline V CDR1 and CDR2: GTSNPN, SVGIG (reference sequence). V was trimmed by 4 bases and J by 0 bases, leaving 21 bases between them. Written as DNA, the CDR3 is TGTGCCTGGACCCCAGGGTTGCCGAACGCAATGAACACTGAAGCTTTCTTT. Amino acid sequence: CAWTPGLPNAMNTEAFF. Full variable domain (outside the CDR3, taken from reference TRBV30 and TRBJ1-1): SQTIHQWPATLVQPVGSPLSLECTVEGTSNPNLYWYRQAAGRGLQLLFYSVGIGQISSEVPQNLSASRPQDRQFILSSKKLLLSDSGFYLCAWTPGLPNAMNTEAFFGQGTRLTVV.

This clone was seen a few times. The V gene is TRBV19, the J gene TRBJ1-1; no definite D call. The CDR3 is 12 amino acids. Germline V gene lookup returns CDR1 LNHDA and CDR2 SQIVND (reference sequence). Trimming removed 4 bases at V and 8 bases at J, with 11 bases between. The CDR3 region has the DNA TGTGCCAGTAGTACCCGGCAAGTAGAAGCTTTCTTT. Translation gives CASSTRQVEAFF.

V gene TRBV7-2 combines with J gene TRBJ2-7; D is possibly TRBD2 (6 bases). This CDR3 has 15 amino acids. Germline V gene data show CDR1 as SGHTA and CDR2 as FQGNSA. V dropped 5 bases and J dropped 4 bases, with 18 bases sitting between them. The CDR3 region is CASSLGLTQTYEQYF. CDR3 coding DNA: TGTGCCAGCAGCCTGGGACTTACCCAGACTTACGAGCAGTACTTC.

This clone has ten or more counts. The J gene is TRBJ1-3, the V gene TRBV11-2, with D perhaps TRBD1 (5 bases). The germline V and J ends were trimmed by 5 bases and 8 bases, with 16 bases remaining between them. CDR1 is SGHAT, CDR2 FQNNGV, per germline. CDR3 length equals 14 residues. CDR3 sequence reads: CASSNRREGHTIYF. CDR3 nucleotides: TGTGCCAGCAGCAACCGACGGGAGGGGCACACCATATATTTT.

V is TRBV6-5 and J is TRBJ2-1; 9 bases line up with TRBD2. Germline CDR1 and CDR2: MNHEY and SVGAGI. V lost 6 bases, J lost 0 bases, and 3 bases stayed unmatched. CDR3 length equals 15 residues. The CDR3 is CASSYSGGSYNEQFF. The CDR3 DNA sequence: TGTGCCAGCAGCTATAGCGGGGGCTCCTACAATGAGCAGTTCTTC.

This clone was seen once. The rearrangement uses TRBV30 and TRBJ1-1, with D unresolved. The ends were cut back, 4 bases at V and 2 bases at J, with 8 bases in the middle. The germline gives CDR1 GTSNPN, CDR2 SVGIG (reference sequence). The CDR3 sequence is 12 residues long. CDR3 DNA: TGTGCCTGGAACCCCTTCAACACTGAAGCTTTCTTT. Translating it yields CAWNPFNTEAFF. Filled out from reference TRBV30 and TRBJ1-1, the complete variable domain reads SQTIHQWPATLVQPVGSPLSLECTVEGTSNPNLYWYRQAAGRGLQLLFYSVGIGQISSEVPQNLSASRPQDRQFILSSKKLLLSDSGFYLCAWNPFNTEAFFGQGTRLTVV.

The chain carries TRBV4-3 and TRBJ2-7; 8 bases line up with TRBD1. Germline V gene sequence: CDR1 LGHNA, CDR2 YSLEER. This CDR3 comprises 14 residues. Losses at the gene ends were 6 bases for V and 1 base for J; bases not matched to a gene: 5. In nucleotides, the CDR3 is TGCGCCAGCAGTCGCGACAGGGGTTCCTACGAGCAGTACTTC. It encodes CASSRDRGSYEQYF.

In its sample, this clone was seen once. This chain connects TRBV7-9 to TRBJ2-7, with D perhaps TRBD1 or TRBD2 (6 bases each). Germline CDR1 SEHNR, CDR2 FQNEAQ (reference sequence). CDR3 length: 15 residues. V was shortened by 5 bases and J by 0 bases, with 14 bases between the two germline ends. CDR3 residues: CASSREGGSSYEQYF. Here the CDR3 DNA reads TGTGCCAGCAGCCGTGAGGGGGGCAGCTCCTACGAGCAGTACTTC.

This clone was seen a few times. The chain couples TRBV9 to TRBJ1-6, with D hard to call. Between the trimmed V and J ends, which lost 3 bases and 7 bases, there was a span of 14 bases. CDR3 length: 15 residues. CDR1 is SGDLS and CDR2 is YYNGEE in the germline V gene. CDR3 amino acids: CASSASSPSNSPLHF. The CDR3 coding sequence is TGTGCCAGCAGCGCCTCCTCCCCTTCGAATTCACCCCTCCACTTT.

The V call is TRBV7-2, the J call TRBJ2-7, with a tentative D call TRBD1 (5 bases). The germline CDR1 and CDR2 sequences are SGHTA and FQGNSA. The CDR3 is 15 amino acids. V shed 1 base and J shed 3 bases, with 13 bases lying between them. The DNA for the CDR3 is TGTGCCAGCAGCTTAGGTTACAGGTCCGTCTACGAGCAGTACTTC. It yields the protein CASSLGYRSVYEQYF.

J is TRBJ1-1 and V is TRBV2; D not resolved. V lost 7 bases and J lost 1, with 13 bases in between. CDR3 length: 14 residues. Germline CDR1 reads SNHLY; CDR2 reads FYNNEI. CDR3 DNA sequence: TGTGCCAGCATGTTTAGGGAGGAGAACACTGAAGCTTTCTTT. It specifies CASMFREENTEAFF.

The chain couples TRBV6-5 to TRBJ1-2; perhaps TRBD1 as D (5 bases). Germline V CDR1 and CDR2: MNHEY, SVGAGI. V lost 0 bases and J 4 bases, leaving 12 bases between the germline ends. The CDR3 is made up of 15 amino acids. CDR3 DNA sequence: TGTGCCAGCAGTTACTCCAGGGCCGGCGGCTATGGCTACACCTTC. Its protein is CASSYSRAGGYGYTF.